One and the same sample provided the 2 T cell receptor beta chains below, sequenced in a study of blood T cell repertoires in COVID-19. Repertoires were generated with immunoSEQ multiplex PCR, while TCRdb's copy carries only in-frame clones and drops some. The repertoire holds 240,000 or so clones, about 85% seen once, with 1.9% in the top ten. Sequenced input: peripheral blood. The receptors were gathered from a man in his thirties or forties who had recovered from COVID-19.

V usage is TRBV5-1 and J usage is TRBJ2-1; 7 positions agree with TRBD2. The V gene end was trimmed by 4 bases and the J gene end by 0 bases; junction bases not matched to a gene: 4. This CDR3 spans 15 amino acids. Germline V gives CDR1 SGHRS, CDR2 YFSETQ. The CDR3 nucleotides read TGCGCCAGCAGCATTACTAGCGACTCCTACAATGAGCAGTTCTTC. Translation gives CASSITSDSYNEQFF.

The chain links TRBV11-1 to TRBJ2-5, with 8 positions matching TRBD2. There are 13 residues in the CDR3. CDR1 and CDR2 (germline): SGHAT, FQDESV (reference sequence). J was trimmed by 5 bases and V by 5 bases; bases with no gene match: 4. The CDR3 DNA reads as TGTGCCAGCAGCCCGGGACTAGGGGAGACCCAGTACTTC. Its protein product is CASSPGLGETQYF.